The clone carrying this T cell receptor beta chain has at least ten counts. Its antigen is unknown. These data are taken from a study of CD8 T cells in ankylosing spondylitis. Quantitative 5'-RACE with molecular barcodes produced the TCR beta libraries. TCRdb re-derived calls from the 5' RACE reads in MiXCR, one entry per CDR3 protein. The sample contains around 140,000 distinct CDR3 sequences, 17% of which appear only once. Overall study findings and caveats: CD8+ disease-linked clones were present at relatively low frequencies in blood. Disease-linked clones reportedly concentrated significantly in matched ankylosing spondylitis synovial fluid. Made up of eight highly homologous variants, a TCR beta motif appeared characteristic of ankylosing spondylitis blood. Some of the motif variants had earlier been found in reactive arthritis patients' fluid and blood.

Germline V gene lookup returns CDR1 SQVTM and CDR2 ANQGSEA. The CDR3 loop spans 16 amino acids. V gave up 4 bases and J gave up 4 bases; unmatched junction bases: 13. The TCR originated in a male donor with ankylosing spondylitis. Sequencing was carried out using blood, either unsorted or a sorted T cell fraction (not recorded which). The genes are TRBV29-1 and TRBJ1-1, with TRBD1 identical over 9 bases. The CDR3: CSVGAPGTGIGTEAFF. The CDR3 coding sequence is TGCAGCGTTGGGGCCCCGGGGACAGGGATTGGCACTGAAGCTTTCTTT.